This is a list of T cell receptor beta chains from one sample in a study of blood T cell repertoires in COVID-19. Data came from immunoSEQ multiplex PCR; TCRdb stores just in-frame clones and leaves some out. The sample consists of 200,000 to 250,000 clones, 85% of them appearing once. The source material was PBMCs or T cells enriched from blood (not recorded which). These receptors were collected from a man aged 35-49 years who had recovered from COVID-19. The CDR3 runs from the conserved cysteine through the conserved F or W. The D gene is left open where the match is weak. Some rows mark clone size as missing; the rest say once, few, many or name a class of expanded clone.

D: TRBD2
V: TRBV6-2/TRBV6-3
J: TRBJ2-7
size: .
CDR3: CASSRLTSGPTYEQYF
DNA: TGTGCCAGCAGCCGACTGACTAGCGGGCCTACCTACGAGCAGTACTTC

D: TRBD2
V: TRBV5-4
J: TRBJ2-1
size: .
CDR3: CASIRPGLAGNEQFF
DNA: TGTGCCAGCATCCGACCGGGACTAGCGGGGAATGAGCAGTTCTTC

D: TRBD2
V: TRBV5-1
J: TRBJ2-7
size: .
CDR3: CASSVGTSGSYEQYF
DNA: TGCGCCAGCAGCGTAGGGACTAGCGGGAGCTACGAGCAGTACTTC

D: TRBD2
V: TRBV29-1
J: TRBJ2-1
size: .
CDR3: CSVARASGVHNEQFF
DNA: TGCAGCGTTGCGCGGGCTAGCGGGGTTCACAATGAGCAGTTCTTC

D: TRBD2
V: TRBV19
J: TRBJ2-7
size: once
CDR3: CATTSGSYEQYF
DNA: TGTGCCACCACTAGCGGGTCCTACGAGCAGTACTTC

D: .
V: TRBV4-2
J: TRBJ1-1
size: .
CDR3: CASSQASRNTEAFF
DNA: TGTGCCAGCAGCCAAGCTAGCCGAAACACTGAAGCTTTCTTT

D: TRBD2
V: TRBV15
J: TRBJ2-5
size: .
CDR3: CATSRVPPTSGDQETQYF
DNA: TGTGCCACCAGCAGAGTTCCGCCGACTAGCGGGGACCAAGAGACCCAGTACTTC

D: .
V: TRBV7-9
J: TRBJ1-4
size: .
CDR3: CASSLDGGAREKLFF
DNA: TGTGCCAGCAGCTTAGACGGGGGGGCTCGTGAAAAACTGTTTTTT

D: .
V: TRBV27
J: TRBJ1-1
size: once
CDR3: CASSGGAEAFF
DNA: TGTGCCAGCAGCGGGGGTGCCGAAGCTTTCTTT

D: .
V: TRBV6-5
J: TRBJ1-5
size: .
CDR3: CASSLTEAQPQHF
DNA: TGTGCCAGCAGTTTGACAGAAGCTCAGCCCCAGCATTTT

D: .
V: TRBV29-1
J: TRBJ1-3
size: .
CDR3: CSVSVGPSGNTIYF
DNA: TGCAGCGTTTCCGTGGGCCCGTCTGGAAACACCATATATTTT

D: TRBD2
V: TRBV27
J: TRBJ2-7
size: .
CDR3: CASRRTSGTSYEQYF
DNA: TGTGCCAGCAGACGGACTAGCGGGACGTCCTACGAGCAGTACTTC

D: .
V: TRBV30
J: TRBJ1-2
size: .
CDR3: CAWSPSPGGSYTF
DNA: TGTGCCTGGAGTCCCTCCCCGGGGGGTAGCTACACCTTC

D: .
V: TRBV4-2
J: TRBJ2-2
size: .
CDR3: CASSPTSSYTGELFF
DNA: TGTGCCAGCAGCCCGACTAGTTCCTACACCGGGGAGCTGTTTTTT

D: TRBD1
V: TRBV15
J: TRBJ1-2
size: .
CDR3: CATSSDRDLANYGYTF
DNA: TGTGCCACCAGCTCGGACAGGGACTTAGCTAACTATGGCTACACCTTC

D: .
V: TRBV9
J: TRBJ1-5
size: .
CDR3: CASSPGDSNQPQHF
DNA: TGTGCCAGCAGCCCCGGAGATAGCAATCAGCCCCAGCATTTT

D: .
V: TRBV5-4
J: TRBJ1-2
size: .
CDR3: CASSLGLDITNYGYTF
DNA: TGTGCCAGCAGCTTGGGCCTGGACATAACTAACTATGGCTACACCTTC

D: TRBD2
V: TRBV5-1
J: TRBJ2-7
size: few
CDR3: CASSLAPSGSYEQYF
DNA: TGCGCCAGCAGCTTGGCCCCTAGCGGGAGCTACGAGCAGTACTTC

D: TRBD1
V: TRBV3-1/TRBV3-2
J: TRBJ2-5
size: .
CDR3: CASSHLGQGDSETQYF
DNA: TGTGCCAGCAGCCACTTGGGACAGGGTGACTCAGAGACCCAGTACTTC

D: TRBD1
V: TRBV7-2
J: TRBJ2-7
size: once
CDR3: CASRSSLGQGRMNEQYF
DNA: TGTGCCAGCAGGTCATCTCTGGGACAGGGGAGGATGAACGAGCAGTACTTC

D: TRBD1
V: TRBV5-1
J: TRBJ2-5
size: .
CDR3: CASSLGDSGTEETQYF
DNA: TGCGCCAGCAGCTTAGGAGACTCCGGGACAGAGGAGACCCAGTACTTC

D: .
V: TRBV4-1
J: TRBJ2-1
size: few
CDR3: CASSPLSVSHNEQFF
DNA: TGCGCCAGCAGCCCGTTGAGTGTGTCCCACAATGAGCAGTTCTTC

D: TRBD2
V: TRBV5-4
J: TRBJ2-2
size: .
CDR3: CASSLLAGTGELFF
DNA: TGTGCCAGCAGCTTACTAGCGGGCACCGGGGAGCTGTTTTTT

D: .
V: TRBV12-3/TRBV12-4
J: TRBJ2-7
size: .
CDR3: CASSLGLVEQYF
DNA: TGTGCCAGCAGTTTAGGCTTAGTAGAGCAGTACTTC

D: TRBD1
V: TRBV4-1
J: TRBJ2-7
size: .
CDR3: CASSYGTGGGEQYF
DNA: TGCGCCAGCAGCTATGGGACAGGGGGTGGAGAGCAGTACTTC

D: .
V: TRBV19
J: TRBJ2-4
size: .
CDR3: CASSIQGGNIQYF
DNA: TGTGCCAGTAGTATTCAGGGAGGAAACATTCAGTACTTC

D: .
V: TRBV13
J: TRBJ1-1
size: .
CDR3: CASSLIGQGTEAFF
DNA: TGTGCCAGCAGCTTAATAGGGCAGGGAACTGAAGCTTTCTTT

D: .
V: TRBV4-3
J: TRBJ1-3
size: .
CDR3: CASSQESPGSGNTIYF
DNA: TGCGCCAGCAGCCAAGAGAGCCCCGGCTCTGGAAACACCATATATTTT

D: TRBD2
V: TRBV5-1
J: TRBJ2-3
size: .
CDR3: CASREGGDTQYF
DNA: TGCGCCAGCAGGGAGGGAGGGGATACGCAGTATTTT

D: .
V: TRBV27
J: TRBJ2-3
size: .
CDR3: CASSLMGLGDTQYF
DNA: TGTGCCAGCAGTCTCATGGGGCTTGGAGATACGCAGTATTTT